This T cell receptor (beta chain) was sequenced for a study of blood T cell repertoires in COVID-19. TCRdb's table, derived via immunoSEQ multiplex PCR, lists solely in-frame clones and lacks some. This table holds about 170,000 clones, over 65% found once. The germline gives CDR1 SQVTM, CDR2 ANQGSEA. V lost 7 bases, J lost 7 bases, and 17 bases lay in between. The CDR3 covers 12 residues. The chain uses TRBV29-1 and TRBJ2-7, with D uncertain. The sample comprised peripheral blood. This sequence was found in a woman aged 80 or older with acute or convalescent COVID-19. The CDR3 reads CSASGSAGEQYF. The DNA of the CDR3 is TGCAGCGCCTCTGGATCGGCCGGGGAGCAGTACTTC.